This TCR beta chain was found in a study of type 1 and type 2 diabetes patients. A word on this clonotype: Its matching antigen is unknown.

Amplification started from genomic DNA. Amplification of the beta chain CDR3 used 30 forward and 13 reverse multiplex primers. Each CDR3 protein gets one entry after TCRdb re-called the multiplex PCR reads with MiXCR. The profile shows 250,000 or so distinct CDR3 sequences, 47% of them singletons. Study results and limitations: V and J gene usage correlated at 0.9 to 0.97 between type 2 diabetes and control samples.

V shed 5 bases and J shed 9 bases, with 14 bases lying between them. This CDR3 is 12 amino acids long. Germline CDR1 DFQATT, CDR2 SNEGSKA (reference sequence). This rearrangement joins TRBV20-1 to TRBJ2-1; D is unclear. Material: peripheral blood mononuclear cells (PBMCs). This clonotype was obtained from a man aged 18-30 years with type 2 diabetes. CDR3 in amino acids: CSARPERSEQFF. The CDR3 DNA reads TGCAGTGCTCGTCCGGAGAGGTCTGAGCAGTTCTTC.